Listed below are T cell receptor beta chains from one sample, sequenced in a study of regulatory T cells in long-lasting Graves disease. MiXCR, run by TCRdb on the multiplex PCR reads, gives a single entry per CDR3 protein. The sample shows hundreds of thousands of distinct CDR3 sequences, 30% of them seen only once. The sequences come from peripheral blood mononuclear cells (PBMCs), collected when the disease was refractory, from a patient treated with antithyroid drugs. The receptors shown here come from a female donor with Graves disease. CDR3s include the opening cysteine and the closing phenylalanine or tryptophan. A D gene is named only where the DNA matches it firmly. A row's size may be missing; if present it is once, few, many or a size class.

v_gene	abundance	d_gene	j_gene	CDR3nt	CDR3aa
TRBV12-3/TRBV12-4	many	-	TRBJ1-1	TGTGCCAGCAGTCTCAATTCGAACACTGAAGCTTTCTTT	CASSLNSNTEAFF
TRBV3-1	-	-	TRBJ2-5	TGTGCCAGCAGCCAAGCGACAGCCTACCAAGAGACCCAGTACTTC	CASSQATAYQETQYF
TRBV12-3/TRBV12-4	many	-	TRBJ2-2	TGTGCCAGCAGTCCCGGGCCGTCGCAGAACACCGGGGAGCTGTTTTTT	CASSPGPSQNTGELFF
TRBV28	-	-	TRBJ2-1	TGTGCCAGCAGCTTATTAGTCCCCGCTCCGAGTCTGTACCACAATGAGCAGTTCTTC	CASSLLVPAPSLYHNEQFF
TRBV2	-	TRBD1	TRBJ2-7	TGTGCCAGCAGTGAAGCTGGGGACAGGCCCCCCCACTTC	CASSEAGDRPPHF
TRBV11-2	once	-	TRBJ2-5	TGTGCCAGCAGCTTAAAAATGGGGGCCGTTATCCAAGAGACCCAGTACTTC	CASSLKMGAVIQETQYF
TRBV12-3/TRBV12-4	many	TRBD2	TRBJ2-5	TGTGCCAGCAGCCGCGGACTAGCGGGAGTGGAGACCCAGTACTTC	CASSRGLAGVETQYF
TRBV12-3/TRBV12-4	-	TRBD1	TRBJ2-7	TGTGCCAGCAGTTCGCTGGACAGGGGGCTCTACGAGCAGTACTTC	CASSSLDRGLYEQYF
TRBV28	few	-	TRBJ1-6	TGTGCCAGCAGTGGCCGGGACGGACATAATTCACCCCTCCACTTT	CASSGRDGHNSPLHF
TRBV12-3/TRBV12-4	few	TRBD1	TRBJ1-1	TGTGCCAGCAGTTATAAGGGGGCCGGTACTGAAGCTTTCTTT	CASSYKGAGTEAFF
TRBV2	many	TRBD1	TRBJ1-2	TGTGCCAGCAGTTGGGGACAGGGGATCTATGGCTACACCTTC	CASSWGQGIYGYTF
TRBV30	few	TRBD1	TRBJ1-2	TGTGCCTGGAGTTCCGGGACAGGGGATGGCTACACCTTC	CAWSSGTGDGYTF
TRBV27	many	TRBD1	TRBJ1-2	TGTGCCAGCAGTCCCACCTGGGCAGGGGGCGTTTTTGGCTACACCTTC	CASSPTWAGGVFGYTF
TRBV20-1	-	-	TRBJ1-5	TGCAGTGCTAGAGGTCTGGCCGGCGGGGAGCCCCAGCATTTT	CSARGLAGGEPQHF
TRBV20-1	-	TRBD1	TRBJ1-6	TGCAGTGCTGGAGACAGGGGGAATTCACCCCTCCACTTT	CSAGDRGNSPLHF
TRBV11-2	-	TRBD1	TRBJ1-5	TGTGCCAGCAGCCGGACAGGTCTAGCAAATCAGCCCCAGCATTTT	CASSRTGLANQPQHF
TRBV20-1	-	-	TRBJ1-2	TGCAGTGCTAGAGATCTTGGGGGACCCAACTATGGCTACACCTTC	CSARDLGGPNYGYTF
TRBV2	many	-	TRBJ1-5	TGTGCCAGCGGAGGGGACCAGCCCCAGCATTTT	CASGGDQPQHF
TRBV30	few	TRBD1	TRBJ1-1	TGTGCCTGGTCCCGGGACAGGGAAACTGAAGCTTTCTTT	CAWSRDRETEAFF
TRBV19	-	-	TRBJ1-2	TGTGCCAGTAGTATGGGGGGTTTGGGGACAACCGACTATGGCTACACCTTC	CASSMGGLGTTDYGYTF
TRBV12-3/TRBV12-4	many	TRBD1	TRBJ1-1	TGTGCCAGCAGTTTTCGAGGGGGCAGCCACACTGAAGCTTTCTTT	CASSFRGGSHTEAFF
TRBV5-1	-	-	TRBJ1-2	TGCGCCAGCAGCTCGGACCGAAGCGGGCCCTATGGCTACACCTTC	CASSSDRSGPYGYTF
TRBV7-2	-	TRBD2	TRBJ2-1	TGTGCCAGTCTGCTAAGAGGCGGGGGGAACAATGAGCAGTTCTTC	CASLLRGGGNNEQFF
TRBV20-1	-	-	TRBJ1-5	TGCAGTGCTCACGGGGTAGGGACGTATAGCAATCAGCCCCAGCATTTT	CSAHGVGTYSNQPQHF